This entry lists 15 T cell receptor beta chains sequenced from one sample in a study of T cell repertoires in aging, cancer and after chemotherapy. Amplification of TCR beta used genomic DNA extracted from peripheral blood. A mixed TRB-A/B primer pool amplified rearranged TRB by multiplex touch-down PCR. TCRdb fed the multiplex PCR reads into MiXCR, producing one record per CDR3 protein. The profile shows around 5,800 distinct CDR3 sequences, 25% to 35% of them singletons. The specimen sequenced was blood. The receptors stem from a human donor in good health.

This clonotype was seen more than once but under ten times. The rearrangement joins TRBV27 to TRBJ1-5; maybe TRBD1 (5 bases). Trimming cost V 6 bases and J 7 bases, with 16 bases left between them. CDR3 length: 14 residues. Germline assignment: CDR1 MNHEY and CDR2 SMNVEV (reference sequence). CDR3 residues: CASSKTAGRQPQHF. The DNA for the CDR3 is TGTGCCAGCAGCAAGACAGCGGGGAGACAGCCCCAGCATTTT.

With respect to this clonotype: The germline gene is not matched at one end of the junction; a read error may be the cause. The chain employs TRBV7-9 and TRBJ1-6, with D unresolved. CDR3 length: 18 amino acids. Germline CDR1 is SEHNR and CDR2 is FQNEAQ (reference sequence). The DNA for the CDR3 is TGTGCCAGAAGCTTAGTTGGGAGGAGGGAGTCCTATAATTCACCCCTCCACTTT. It encodes CARSLVGRRESYNSPLHF.

Judged by abundance, this clonotype is medium-sized (0.01 to 0.1%). The chain recombines TRBV15 with TRBJ1-6; D remains unclear. The length of the CDR3 is 14 residues. V lost 6 bases and J lost 5, with 11 bases in between. CDR1 and CDR2 (germline): LNHNV, YYDKDF (reference sequence). The CDR3 coding sequence is TGTGCCACCAGTCCAGCAAACCATAATTCACCCCTCCACTTT. It is translated as CATSPANHNSPLHF.

Written as DNA, the CDR3 is TGTGCCAGCAGATTCCAGGGTGAAGGCTACACCTTC. Residues: CASRFQGEGYTF. The chain has TRBV25-1 and TRBJ1-2; D is perhaps TRBD1 (5 bases). V lost 6 bases and J 8 bases, leaving 13 bases between the germline ends. Germline V gene lookup returns CDR1 MGHDK and CDR2 SYGVNS. The CDR3 is 12 amino acids.

The V gene is TRBV6-6, the J gene TRBJ1-2; no clear D gene. The V gene's germline CDR1 is MNHNY and CDR2 SVGAGI (reference sequence). This CDR3 has 12 amino acids. V gave up 6 bases and J gave up 5 bases, with 10 bases separating them. The CDR3 DNA is TGTGCCAGCAGACCCCCCTCTTATGGCTACACCTTC. Amino acids: CASRPPSYGYTF.

This clonotype was observed a handful of times. The chain couples TRBV12-3 or TRBV12-4 to TRBJ1-2, with a weak D call TRBD1 (6 bases). The CDR3 is made up of 11 amino acids. Trimming removed 4 bases at V and 7 bases at J, with 7 bases between. The CDR3 bases are TGTGCCAGCAGTTCCAGGGGTGGCTACACCTTC. This sequence encodes CASSSRGGYTF.

This clonotype was counted only a few times. The genes are TRBV6-1 and TRBJ1-4, with TRBD1 as a possible D gene (6 bases). The CDR3 has 14 residues. The V end was cut by 4 bases, the J end by 4 bases, with 10 bases between. Germline loops: CDR1 MNHNS, CDR2 SASEGT. The CDR3 reads CASSGGHYNEKLFF. The CDR3 nucleotides read TGTGCCAGCAGTGGGGGACACTATAATGAAAAACTGTTTTTT.

In its sample, this clonotype was seen a few times. The rearrangement links TRBV27 to TRBJ1-5, with D maybe TRBD1 (6 bases). V gave up 6 bases and J gave up 7 bases, with 19 bases separating them. Germline V gene sequence: CDR1 MNHEY, CDR2 SMNVEV (reference sequence). The CDR3 has 15 residues. The CDR3: CASSMTTGPRQPQHF. CDR3 coding DNA: TGTGCCAGCAGCATGACGACAGGTCCCAGGCAGCCCCAGCATTTT.

The V gene is TRBV20-1, the J gene TRBJ1-1, with D uncertain. CDR3 size: 11 residues. Germline CDR1 reads DFQATT; CDR2 reads SNEGSKA (reference sequence). V lost 0 bases to trimming and J lost 10 bases, with 9 bases between them. The CDR3 nucleotides read TGCAGTGCTAGAGATGTGGGCCGAGCTTTCTTT. The encoded protein is CSARDVGRAFF.

The chain recombines TRBV7-2 with TRBJ2-7, with D maybe TRBD2 (6 bases). This CDR3 has 14 residues. V was trimmed by 5 bases and J by 1 base, leaving 12 bases between them. CDR1 SGHTA and CDR2 FQGNSA come from the germline V gene. CDR3 coding DNA: TGTGCCAGCAGCCCGCGGGAAGGGTCCTACGAGCAGTACTTC. Its translation is CASSPREGSYEQYF.

The chain joins TRBV10-3 to TRBJ1-1; D might be TRBD1 (6 bases). This CDR3 is 13 amino acids long. CDR1 ENHRY and CDR2 SYGVKD come from the germline V gene. V gave up 10 bases and J gave up 2 bases, with 14 bases separating them. For the CDR3, the DNA is TGTGCCACCCGGGACACACCAAACACTGAAGCTTTCTTT. Protein: CATRDTPNTEAFF.

V and J are TRBV20-1 and TRBJ2-1, with TRBD1 identical over 9 bases. The germline V gene has CDR1 DFQATT and CDR2 SNEGSKA (reference sequence). Trimming removed 6 bases from V and 3 bases from J; junction bases left unmatched: 12. The CDR3 contains 16 residues. This CDR3 is CSAPTFRDRDYNEQFF. The CDR3 nucleotides are TGCAGTGCGCCCACCTTCCGGGACAGGGACTACAATGAGCAGTTCTTC.

V and J are TRBV11-1 and TRBJ1-1, with D tentatively TRBD1 (6 bases). Germline assignment: CDR1 SGHAT and CDR2 FQDESV (reference sequence). This CDR3 is 15 amino acids long. The V end was cut by 3 bases, the J end by 8 bases, with 19 bases between. CDR3 nucleotide sequence: TGTGCCAGCAGCTTGCATACCGTGGTCAGGGGAGAAGCTTTCTTT. Translated, it gives CASSLHTVVRGEAFF.

This clonotype was seen a handful of times. V is TRBV30 and J is TRBJ1-6; the D gene is possibly TRBD1 (5 bases). The CDR3 consists of 13 residues. The germline V gene encodes CDR1 GTSNPN and CDR2 SVGIG (reference sequence). V shed 6 bases and J shed 6 bases, with 12 bases lying between them. The CDR3 reads CACSEGPNSPLHF. CDR3 DNA: TGTGCCTGTTCGGAGGGACCTAATTCACCCCTCCACTTT.

About this clonotype: A clone one base away is much larger, so this may be a read error. The V and J genes are TRBV5-6 and TRBJ2-2; possible D gene TRBD2, 6 bases. Germline lookup yields CDR1 SGHDT and CDR2 YYEEEE. The CDR3 is made up of 16 amino acids. The CDR3 loop reads CASSLVGGEPAGALFF. CDR3 nucleotides: TGTGCCAGCAGCTTGGTGGGGGGAGAACCTGCCGGGGCGCTGTTTTTT.